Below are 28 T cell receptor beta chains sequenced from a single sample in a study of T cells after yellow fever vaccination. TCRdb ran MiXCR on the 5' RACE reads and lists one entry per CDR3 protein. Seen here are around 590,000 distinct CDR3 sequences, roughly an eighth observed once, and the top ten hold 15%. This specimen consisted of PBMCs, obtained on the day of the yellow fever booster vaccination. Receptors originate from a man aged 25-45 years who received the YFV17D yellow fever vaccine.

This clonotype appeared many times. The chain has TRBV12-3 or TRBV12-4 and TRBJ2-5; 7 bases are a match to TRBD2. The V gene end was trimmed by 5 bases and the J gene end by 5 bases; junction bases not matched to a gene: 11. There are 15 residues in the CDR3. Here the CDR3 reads CASSTPGGGRETQYF. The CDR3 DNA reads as TGTGCCAGCAGTACCCCGGGAGGTGGTCGGGAGACCCAGTACTTC.

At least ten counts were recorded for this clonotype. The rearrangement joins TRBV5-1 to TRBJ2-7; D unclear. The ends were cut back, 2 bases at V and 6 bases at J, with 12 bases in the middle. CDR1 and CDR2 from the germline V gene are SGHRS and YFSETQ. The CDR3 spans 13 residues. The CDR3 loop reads CASSLEHGFEQYF. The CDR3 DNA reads TGCGCCAGCAGCTTAGAACATGGCTTCGAGCAGTACTTC. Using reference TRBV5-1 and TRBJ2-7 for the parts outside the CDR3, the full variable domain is KAGVTQTPRYLIKTRGQQVTLSCSPISGHRSVSWYQQTPGQGLQFLFEYFSETQRNKGNFPGRFSGRQFSNSRSEMNVSTLELGDSALYLCASSLEHGFEQYFGPGTRLTVT.

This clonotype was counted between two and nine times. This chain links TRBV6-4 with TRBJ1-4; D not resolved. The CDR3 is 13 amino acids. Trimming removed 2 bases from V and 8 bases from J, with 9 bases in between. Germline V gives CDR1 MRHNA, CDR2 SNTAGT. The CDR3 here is CASSDPRVEKLFF. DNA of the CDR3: TGTGCCAGCAGTGACCCTAGAGTCGAAAAACTGTTTTTT.

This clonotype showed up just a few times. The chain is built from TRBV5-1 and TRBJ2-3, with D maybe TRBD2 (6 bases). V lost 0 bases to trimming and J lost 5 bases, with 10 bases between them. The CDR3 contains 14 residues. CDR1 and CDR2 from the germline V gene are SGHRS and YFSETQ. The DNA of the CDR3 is TGCGCCAGCAGCTTGGATACAGCGGGAGATACGCAGTATTTT. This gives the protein CASSLDTAGDTQYF.

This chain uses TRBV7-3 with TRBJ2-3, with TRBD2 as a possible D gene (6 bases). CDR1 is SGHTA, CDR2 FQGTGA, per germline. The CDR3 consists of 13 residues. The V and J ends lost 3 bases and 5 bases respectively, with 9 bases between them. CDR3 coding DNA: TGTGCCAGCAGCTTCACTAGCCAAGATACGCAGTATTTT. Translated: CASSFTSQDTQYF.

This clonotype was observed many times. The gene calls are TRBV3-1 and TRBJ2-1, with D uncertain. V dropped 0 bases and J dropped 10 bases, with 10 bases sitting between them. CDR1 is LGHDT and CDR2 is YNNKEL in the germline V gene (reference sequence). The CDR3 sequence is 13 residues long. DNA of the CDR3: TGTGCCAGCAGCCAAGAGGGTCGTTGGGAGCAGTTCTTC. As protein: CASSQEGRWEQFF.

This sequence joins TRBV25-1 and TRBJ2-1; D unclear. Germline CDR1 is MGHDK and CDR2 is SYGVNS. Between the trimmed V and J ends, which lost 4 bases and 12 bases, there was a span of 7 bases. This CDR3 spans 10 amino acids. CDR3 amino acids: CASSGAGQFF. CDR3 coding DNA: TGTGCCAGCAGTGGGGCTGGGCAGTTCTTC.

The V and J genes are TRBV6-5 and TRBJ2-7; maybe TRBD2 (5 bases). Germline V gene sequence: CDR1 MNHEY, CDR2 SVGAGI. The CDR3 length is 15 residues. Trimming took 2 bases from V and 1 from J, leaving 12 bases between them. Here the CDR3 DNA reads TGTGCCAGCAGTTACAGGGCTCTAGCATCCTACGAGCAGTACTTC. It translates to CASSYRALASYEQYF.

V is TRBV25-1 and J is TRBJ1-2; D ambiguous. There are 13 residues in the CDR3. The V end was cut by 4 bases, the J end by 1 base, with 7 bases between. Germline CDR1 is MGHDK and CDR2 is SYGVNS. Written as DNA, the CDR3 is TGTGCCAGCAGTGCCACATTTAACTATGGCTACACCTTC. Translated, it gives CASSATFNYGYTF.

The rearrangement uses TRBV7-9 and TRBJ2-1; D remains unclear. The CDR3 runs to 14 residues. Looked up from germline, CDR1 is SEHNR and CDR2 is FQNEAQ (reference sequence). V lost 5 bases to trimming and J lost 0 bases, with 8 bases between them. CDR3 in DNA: TGTGCCAGCAGCCCCCCCGTCTCCTACAATGAGCAGTTCTTC. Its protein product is CASSPPVSYNEQFF. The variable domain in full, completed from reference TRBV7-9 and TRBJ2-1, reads DTGVSQNPRHKITKRGQNVTFRCDPISEHNRLYWYRQTLGQGPEFLTYFQNEAQLEKSRLLSDRFSAERPKGSFSTLEIQRTEQGDSAMYLCASSPPVSYNEQFFGPGTRLTVL.

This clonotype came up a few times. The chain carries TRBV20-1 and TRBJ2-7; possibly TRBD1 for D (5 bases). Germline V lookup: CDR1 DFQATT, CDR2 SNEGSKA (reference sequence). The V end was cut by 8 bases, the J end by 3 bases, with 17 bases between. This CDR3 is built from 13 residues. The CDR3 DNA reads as TGCAGTACGGTACAGGACCGAGTCTACGAGCAGTACTTC. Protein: CSTVQDRVYEQYF.

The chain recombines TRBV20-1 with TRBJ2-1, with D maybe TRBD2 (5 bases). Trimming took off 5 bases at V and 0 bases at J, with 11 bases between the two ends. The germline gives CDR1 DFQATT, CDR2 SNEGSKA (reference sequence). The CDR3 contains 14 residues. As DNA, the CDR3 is TGCAGTGCTGAGGGAGCGAGCTCCTACAATGAGCAGTTCTTC. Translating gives CSAEGASSYNEQFF.

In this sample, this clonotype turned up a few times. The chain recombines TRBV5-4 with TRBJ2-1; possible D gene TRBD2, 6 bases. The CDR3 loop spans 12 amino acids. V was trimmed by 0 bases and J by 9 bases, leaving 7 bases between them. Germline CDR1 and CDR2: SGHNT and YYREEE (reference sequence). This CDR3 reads CASSLEEGEQFF. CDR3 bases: TGTGCCAGCAGCTTGGAGGAGGGTGAGCAGTTCTTC. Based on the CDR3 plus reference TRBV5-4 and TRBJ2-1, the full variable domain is ETGVTQSPTHLIKTRGQQVTLRCSSQSGHNTVSWYQQALGQGPQFIFQYYREEENGRGNFPPRFSGLQFPNYSSELNVNALELDDSALYLCASSLEEGEQFFGPGTRLTVL.

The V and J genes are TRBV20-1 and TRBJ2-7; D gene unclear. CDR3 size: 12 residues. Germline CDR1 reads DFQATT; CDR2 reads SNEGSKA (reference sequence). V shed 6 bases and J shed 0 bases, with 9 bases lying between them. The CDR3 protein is CSAGLISYEQYF. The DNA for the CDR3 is TGCAGTGCGGGTCTAATCTCCTACGAGCAGTACTTC.

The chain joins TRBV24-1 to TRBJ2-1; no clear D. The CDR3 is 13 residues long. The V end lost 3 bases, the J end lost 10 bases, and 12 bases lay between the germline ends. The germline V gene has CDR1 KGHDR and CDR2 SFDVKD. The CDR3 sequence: CATSDPARREQFF. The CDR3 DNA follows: TGTGCCACCAGTGATCCGGCCCGGCGGGAGCAGTTCTTC.

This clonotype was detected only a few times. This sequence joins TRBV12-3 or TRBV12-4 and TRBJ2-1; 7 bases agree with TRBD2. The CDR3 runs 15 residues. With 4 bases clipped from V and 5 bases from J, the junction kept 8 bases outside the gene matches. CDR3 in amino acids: CASSSIAGGHNEQFF. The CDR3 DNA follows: TGTGCCAGCAGTTCTATAGCGGGCGGTCACAATGAGCAGTTCTTC.

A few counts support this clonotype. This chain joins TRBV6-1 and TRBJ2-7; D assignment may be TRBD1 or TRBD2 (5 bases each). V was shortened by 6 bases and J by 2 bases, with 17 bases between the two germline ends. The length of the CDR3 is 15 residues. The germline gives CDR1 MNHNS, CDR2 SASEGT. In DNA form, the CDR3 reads TGTGCCAGCAGCCCCCACGGGACGAGACCCTACGAGCAGTACTTC. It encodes CASSPHGTRPYEQYF.

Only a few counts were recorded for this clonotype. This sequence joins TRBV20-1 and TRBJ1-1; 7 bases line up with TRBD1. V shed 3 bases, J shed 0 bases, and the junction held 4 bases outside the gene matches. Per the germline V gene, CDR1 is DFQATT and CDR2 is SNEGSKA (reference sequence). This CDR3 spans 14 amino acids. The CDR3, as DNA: TGCAGTGCTAGGTTGACAGGGATGAACACTGAAGCTTTCTTT. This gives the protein CSARLTGMNTEAFF.

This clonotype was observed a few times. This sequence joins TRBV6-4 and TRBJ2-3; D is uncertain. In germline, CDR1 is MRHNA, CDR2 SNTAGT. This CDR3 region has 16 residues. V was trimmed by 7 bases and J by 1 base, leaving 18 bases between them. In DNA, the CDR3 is TGTGCCAGCACCCCCGAGGCAGGCACCCGCACAGATACGCAGTATTTT. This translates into CASTPEAGTRTDTQYF.

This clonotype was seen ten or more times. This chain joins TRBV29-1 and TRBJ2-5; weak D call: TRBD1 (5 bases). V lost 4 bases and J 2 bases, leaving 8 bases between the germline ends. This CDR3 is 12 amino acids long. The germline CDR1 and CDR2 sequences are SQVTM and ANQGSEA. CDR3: CSVATGQETQYF. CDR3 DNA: TGCAGCGTTGCTACAGGTCAAGAGACCCAGTACTTC.

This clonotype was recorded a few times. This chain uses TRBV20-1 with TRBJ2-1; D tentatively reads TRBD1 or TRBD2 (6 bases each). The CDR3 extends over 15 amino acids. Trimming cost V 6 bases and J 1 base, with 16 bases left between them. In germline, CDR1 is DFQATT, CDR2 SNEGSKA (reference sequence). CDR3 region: CSARSGAVSYNEQFF. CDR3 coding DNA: TGCAGTGCCCGGTCGGGGGCGGTATCCTACAATGAGCAGTTCTTC.

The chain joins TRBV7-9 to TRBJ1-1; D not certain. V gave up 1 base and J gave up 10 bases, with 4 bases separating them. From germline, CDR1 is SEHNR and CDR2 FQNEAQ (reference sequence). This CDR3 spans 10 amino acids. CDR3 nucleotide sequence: TGTGCCAGCAGCTTAGGCAGAGCTTTCTTT. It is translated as CASSLGRAFF.

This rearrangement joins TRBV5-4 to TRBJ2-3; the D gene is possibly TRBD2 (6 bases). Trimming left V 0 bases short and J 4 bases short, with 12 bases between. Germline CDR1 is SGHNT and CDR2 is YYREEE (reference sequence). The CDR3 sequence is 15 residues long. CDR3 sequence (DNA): TGTGCCAGCAGCTTGGCCGGGAGCAGGGCAGATACGCAGTATTTT. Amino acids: CASSLAGSRADTQYF. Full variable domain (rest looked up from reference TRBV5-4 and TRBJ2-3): ETGVTQSPTHLIKTRGQQVTLRCSSQSGHNTVSWYQQALGQGPQFIFQYYREEENGRGNFPPRFSGLQFPNYSSELNVNALELDDSALYLCASSLAGSRADTQYFGPGTRLTVL.

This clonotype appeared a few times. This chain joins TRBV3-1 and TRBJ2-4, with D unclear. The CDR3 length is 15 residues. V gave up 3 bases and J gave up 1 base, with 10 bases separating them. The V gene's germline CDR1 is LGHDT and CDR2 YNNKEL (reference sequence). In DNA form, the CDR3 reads TGTGCCAGCAGCCAGCTGTCTAAGGCCAAAAACATTCAGTACTTC. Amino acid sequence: CASSQLSKAKNIQYF.

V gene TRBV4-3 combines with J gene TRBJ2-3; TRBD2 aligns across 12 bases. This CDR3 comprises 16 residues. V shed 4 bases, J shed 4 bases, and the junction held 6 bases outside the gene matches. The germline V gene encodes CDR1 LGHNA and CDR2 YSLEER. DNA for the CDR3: TGCGCCAGCAGCCGACAACTAGCGGGAGGCCCAGATACGCAGTATTTT. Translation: CASSRQLAGGPDTQYF.

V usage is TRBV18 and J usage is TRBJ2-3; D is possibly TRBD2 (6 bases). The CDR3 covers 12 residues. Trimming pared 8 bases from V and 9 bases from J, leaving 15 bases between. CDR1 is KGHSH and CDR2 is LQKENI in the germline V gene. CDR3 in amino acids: CASRGGEYTQYF. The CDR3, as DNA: TGTGCCAGCCGAGGCGGGGAGTACACGCAGTATTTT.

The DNA of the CDR3 is TGCGCCAGCAGCGCCGGATACTCTGGAAACACCATATATTTT. Its translation is CASSAGYSGNTIYF. The chain combines TRBV4-3 with TRBJ1-3; D is ambiguous. In germline, CDR1 is LGHNA, CDR2 YSLEER. Trimming pared 5 bases from V and 0 bases from J, leaving 8 bases between. The CDR3 sequence is 14 residues long.

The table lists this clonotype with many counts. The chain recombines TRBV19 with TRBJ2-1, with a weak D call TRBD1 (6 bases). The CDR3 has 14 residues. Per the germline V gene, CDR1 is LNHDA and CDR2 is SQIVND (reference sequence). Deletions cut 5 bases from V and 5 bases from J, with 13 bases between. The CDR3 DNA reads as TGTGCCAGTAGTCCCGGGACACTCAACAATGAGCAGTTCTTC. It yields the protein CASSPGTLNNEQFF. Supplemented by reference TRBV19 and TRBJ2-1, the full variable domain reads DGGITQSPKYLFRKEGQNVTLSCEQNLNHDAMYWYRQDPGQGLRLIYYSQIVNDFQKGDIAEGYSVSREKKESFPLTVTSAQKNPTAFYLCASSPGTLNNEQFFGPGTRLTVL.